A single sample gave rise to the 24 T cell receptor beta chains below, sequenced in a study of cytomegalovirus exposure and HLA in healthy donors. It was with 60 Vbeta and 13 Jbeta primers that the PCR ran. The protocol was immunoSEQ multiplex PCR, while the TCRdb copy is restricted to in-frame clones and leaves out a portion. The sample has roughly 120,000 clones; 65% to 80% are singletons. Input material: PBMCs. All receptors come from a man in his thirties or forties in good health and CMV-seropositive.

The V and J genes are TRBV7-2 and TRBJ2-1, with 7 bases identical to TRBD2. Germline V gene sequence: CDR1 SGHTA, CDR2 FQGNSA. The CDR3 length is 14 residues. Unmatched junction bases numbered 5, after V lost 1 base and J lost 8 bases. This CDR3 is CASSLGGGSYEQFF. The DNA for the CDR3 is TGTGCCAGCAGCTTAGGCGGGGGTTCGTATGAGCAGTTCTTC.

The chain uses TRBV19 and TRBJ1-2; 7 bases are a match to TRBD1. The CDR3 is 14 amino acids. CDR1 LNHDA and CDR2 SQIVND come from the germline V gene (reference sequence). Trimming cost V 6 bases and J 7 bases; bases outside gene matches: 11. CDR3 region: CASSTVDRATGYTF. DNA for the CDR3: TGTGCCAGTAGCACGGTAGACAGGGCGACTGGCTACACCTTC.

This clone was detected once. V usage is TRBV18 and J usage is TRBJ1-2, with TRBD1 matching 9 bases. V lost 6 bases, J lost 0 bases, and 5 bases stayed unmatched. CDR3 length: 15 residues. Germline loops: CDR1 KGHSH, CDR2 LQKENI. The CDR3 here is CASSPGTGPNYGYTF. CDR3 nucleotides: TGTGCCAGCTCCCCCGGGACAGGGCCTAACTATGGCTACACCTTC. The variable domain in full, completed from reference TRBV18 and TRBJ1-2, reads NAGVMQNPRHLVRRRGQEARLRCSPMKGHSHVYWYRQLPEEGLKFMVYLQKENIIDESGMPKERFSAEFPKEGPSILRIQQVVRGDSAAYFCASSPGTGPNYGYTFGSGTRLTVV.

This clone was seen only a few times. V usage is TRBV20-1 and J usage is TRBJ1-2, with D tentatively TRBD1 (5 bases). Trimming removed 6 bases at V and 6 bases at J, with 11 bases between. The CDR3 runs 11 residues. Germline V lookup: CDR1 DFQATT, CDR2 SNEGSKA (reference sequence). CDR3 sequence: CSAPMDNGYTF. DNA of the CDR3: TGCAGTGCGCCGATGGACAATGGCTACACCTTC.

The chain uses TRBV19 and TRBJ2-1; the match to TRBD1 covers 7 bases. V shed 5 bases and J 13 bases; nucleotides not matched to a gene: 11. This CDR3 comprises 13 residues. In germline, CDR1 is LNHDA, CDR2 SQIVND (reference sequence). The CDR3 DNA follows: TGTGCCAGTAGTGCCCTCGACAGGGAAGAACAGTTCTTC. Translating gives CASSALDREEQFF.

The V gene is TRBV5-4, the J gene TRBJ2-5; TRBD1 matches 8 bases. This CDR3 has 14 residues. The V and J ends lost 4 bases and 1 base, in that order; junction bases with no gene match: 3. The germline V gene encodes CDR1 SGHNT and CDR2 YYREEE (reference sequence). The CDR3 here is CASSGGQVQETQYF. The DNA of the CDR3 is TGTGCCAGCAGCGGGGGACAGGTCCAAGAGACCCAGTACTTC.

This chain uses TRBV6-4 with TRBJ2-3, with 8 bases identical to TRBD1. Germline V gives CDR1 MRHNA, CDR2 SNTAGT. V trimming: 3 bases; J trimming: 2 bases; junction bases outside the gene matches: 7. The CDR3 sequence is 16 residues long. CDR3 amino acids: CASSEESTGDTDTQYF. CDR3 nucleotide sequence: TGTGCCAGCAGTGAAGAGTCGACAGGGGACACAGATACGCAGTATTTT.

This clone has only a few counts. J is TRBJ1-1 and V is TRBV6-1; no clear D gene. Germline V CDR1 and CDR2: MNHNS, SASEGT. The CDR3 covers 15 residues. V was shortened by 7 bases and J by 1 base, with 16 bases between the two germline ends. Here the CDR3 DNA reads TGTGCCAGCACCCTAAGCCCAGGATCGAACACTGAAGCTTTCTTT. This translates into CASTLSPGSNTEAFF.

This clone came up a few times. The chain employs TRBV5-8 and TRBJ2-3; tentatively, D is TRBD1 (5 bases). The CDR3 spans 15 residues. CDR1 is SGHTS, CDR2 YDEGEE, per germline. Trimming took 4 bases from V and 2 from J, leaving 14 bases between them. The CDR3: CASSLQAGPTDTQYF. In DNA, the CDR3 is TGTGCCAGCAGCCTGCAGGCAGGGCCCACAGATACGCAGTATTTT.

In its sample, this clone was seen once. This chain connects TRBV2 to TRBJ1-1; 8 bases align to TRBD1. CDR1 SNHLY and CDR2 FYNNEI come from the germline V gene. Unmatched junction bases numbered 2, after V lost 4 bases and J lost 4 bases. CDR3 size: 13 residues. The CDR3, as DNA: TGTGCCAGCAGTGTACAGGGGGGCACTGAAGCTTTCTTT. Residues: CASSVQGGTEAFF.

This clone was counted a few times. The V call is TRBV18, the J call TRBJ2-5; D gene uncertain. CDR1 and CDR2 from the germline V gene are KGHSH and LQKENI. V dropped 3 bases and J dropped 1 base, with 6 bases sitting between them. The length of the CDR3 is 13 residues. The CDR3: CASSPRFQETQYF. The CDR3, as DNA: TGTGCCAGCTCACCGAGGTTCCAAGAGACCCAGTACTTC.

The J gene is TRBJ2-3, the V gene TRBV28; D gene ambiguous. V was clipped by 5 bases and J by 5 bases, with 11 bases between them. This CDR3 is built from 13 residues. Germline CDR1 MDHEN, CDR2 SYDVKM. Here the CDR3 DNA reads TGTGCCAGCAGTCCGTACCTAGAAGATACGCAGTATTTT. This sequence encodes CASSPYLEDTQYF.

The chain carries TRBV6-6 and TRBJ1-4; TRBD1 might be the D (6 bases). The CDR3 spans 14 residues. The germline V gene has CDR1 MNHNY and CDR2 SVGAGI (reference sequence). Trimming removed 7 bases at V and 6 bases at J, with 15 bases between. This CDR3 is CASTTPGTYEKLFF. As DNA, the CDR3 is TGTGCCAGCACCACTCCCGGGACATATGAAAAACTGTTTTTT.

V is TRBV18 and J is TRBJ2-7, with TRBD1 as a possible D gene (5 bases). The ends were cut back, 8 bases at V and 3 bases at J, with 14 bases in the middle. The germline V gene has CDR1 KGHSH and CDR2 LQKENI. The CDR3 covers 13 residues. This CDR3 is CASLTETLYEQYF. The DNA for the CDR3 is TGTGCCAGCCTGACAGAAACACTCTACGAGCAGTACTTC.

The chain uses TRBV6-5 and TRBJ2-1, with 9 bases identical to TRBD2. V gave up 6 bases and J gave up 3 bases; unmatched junction bases: 6. The CDR3 runs 15 residues. Germline CDR1 is MNHEY and CDR2 is SVGAGI. The CDR3 is CASSRTSAHYNEQFF. CDR3 nucleotide sequence: TGTGCCAGCAGCCGGACTAGCGCCCACTACAATGAGCAGTTCTTC.

The rearrangement uses TRBV11-2 and TRBJ2-7; a weak D match, TRBD2 (5 bases). CDR1 is SGHAT, CDR2 FQNNGV, per germline. This CDR3 region has 12 residues. Deletions cut 5 bases from V and 7 bases from J, with 12 bases between. The CDR3 DNA reads TGTGCCAGCAGCCTGGCCCAGCGGGAGCAGTACTTC. It encodes CASSLAQREQYF.

Remarks on this clone: This specimen includes other DNA sequences encoding the same CDR3. This chain joins TRBV2 and TRBJ2-1; D perhaps matches TRBD2 (7 bases). Per germline, CDR1 SNHLY and CDR2 FYNNEI. The CDR3 loop spans 14 amino acids. Between the trimmed V and J ends, which lost 4 bases and 4 bases, there was a span of 11 bases. The CDR3 nucleotides are TGTGCCAGCAGTGGAGGGGGGGGGTACAATGAGCAGTTCTTC. This sequence encodes CASSGGGGYNEQFF.

This chain connects TRBV27 to TRBJ1-4; the D is unclear. In germline, CDR1 is MNHEY, CDR2 SMNVEV (reference sequence). This CDR3 spans 15 amino acids. V lost 2 bases to trimming and J lost 0 bases, with 7 bases between them. The CDR3 region is CASSLTRATNEKLFF. CDR3 DNA: TGTGCCAGCAGTTTAACTCGGGCAACTAATGAAAAACTGTTTTTT. Filled out from reference TRBV27 and TRBJ1-4, the complete variable domain reads EAQVTQNPRYLITVTGKKLTVTCSQNMNHEYMSWYRQDPGLGLRQIYYSMNVEVTDKGDVPEGYKVSRKEKRNFPLILESPSPNQTSLYFCASSLTRATNEKLFFGSGTQLSVL.

This chain links TRBV5-6 with TRBJ2-3; D is ambiguous. Deletions cut 1 base from V and 4 bases from J, with 7 bases between. Germline CDR1 SGHDT, CDR2 YYEEEE. The CDR3 consists of 13 residues. The CDR3: CASSLLNSDTQYF. CDR3 DNA sequence: TGTGCCAGCAGCTTGCTCAACTCAGATACGCAGTATTTT.

The gene calls are TRBV2 and TRBJ2-7; a possible D gene is TRBD1 (6 bases). Germline V CDR1 and CDR2: SNHLY, FYNNEI. This CDR3 is 15 amino acids long. V was trimmed by 3 bases and J by 6 bases, leaving 18 bases between them. This chain's CDR3 is CASSEMAGAQAEQYF. Here the CDR3 DNA reads TGTGCCAGCAGTGAGATGGCAGGGGCCCAGGCCGAGCAGTACTTC.

The chain recombines TRBV6-5 with TRBJ1-2; D is perhaps TRBD1 (6 bases). The germline V gene encodes CDR1 MNHEY and CDR2 SVGAGI. The CDR3 has 14 amino acids. The V end was cut by 6 bases, the J end by 7 bases, with 18 bases between. CDR3 region: CASRILQGTSGYTF. The CDR3 DNA is TGTGCCAGCAGAATTCTCCAGGGGACCAGTGGCTACACCTTC.

The sample holds a few counts of this clone. The chain links TRBV18 to TRBJ2-5; possibly TRBD1 for D (6 bases). The CDR3 runs 15 residues. V gave up 0 bases and J gave up 4 bases, with 12 bases separating them. Germline V lookup: CDR1 KGHSH, CDR2 LQKENI. CDR3 amino acids: CASSPPGAPRETQYF. As DNA, the CDR3 is TGTGCCAGCTCACCACCGGGGGCACCAAGAGAGACCCAGTACTTC.

This chain's CDR3 is CASSPQGALGYGYTF. DNA for the CDR3: TGTGCCAGCTCACCACAGGGGGCACTTGGCTATGGCTACACCTTC. V gene TRBV18 combines with J gene TRBJ1-2, with TRBD1 identical over 7 bases. V trimming: 1 base; J trimming: 4 bases; junction bases outside the gene matches: 6. The CDR3 covers 15 residues. The germline CDR1 and CDR2 sequences are KGHSH and LQKENI.

This chain joins TRBV28 and TRBJ1-2; perhaps TRBD1 as D (5 bases). Germline assignment: CDR1 MDHEN and CDR2 SYDVKM. This CDR3 comprises 14 residues. V was shortened by 7 bases and J by 0 bases, with 12 bases between the two germline ends. The DNA of the CDR3 is TGTGCCAGCAAGGGGTCGGCAGCTAACTATGGCTACACCTTC. It specifies CASKGSAANYGYTF.